This entry lists 17 T cell receptor beta chains sequenced from one sample in a study of blood T cell repertoires in COVID-19. Using immunoSEQ multiplex PCR, the repertoire was profiled, and TCRdb retains in-frame clones only, with some absent. Among more than 130,000 clones listed, about 84% were seen once. Sequencing input: peripheral blood. These receptors all come from a human donor in a cohort sampled during active COVID-19.

The chain uses TRBV6-2 or TRBV6-3 and TRBJ1-5, with 7 bases matching TRBD1. J lost 11 bases, V lost 5 bases, and 3 bases had no gene match. Germline CDR1 and CDR2: MNHEY and SVGEGT. CDR3 length equals 11 residues. The CDR3 reads CASSDRVAQHF. In DNA form, the CDR3 reads TGTGCCAGCAGTGACAGGGTCGCCCAGCATTTT.

The rearrangement links TRBV5-4 to TRBJ2-1; 8 nucleotides align to TRBD1. This CDR3 is 15 amino acids long. Germline assignment: CDR1 SGHNT and CDR2 YYREEE (reference sequence). V dropped 2 bases and J dropped 7; count of bases not matched to a gene: 8. The CDR3 reads CASSLRTGSRNEQFF. For the CDR3, the DNA is TGTGCCAGCAGCTTAAGGACAGGGTCTCGGAATGAGCAGTTCTTC. Full variable domain (outside the CDR3, taken from reference TRBV5-4 and TRBJ2-1): ETGVTQSPTHLIKTRGQQVTLRCSSQSGHNTVSWYQQALGQGPQFIFQYYREEENGRGNFPPRFSGLQFPNYSSELNVNALELDDSALYLCASSLRTGSRNEQFFGPGTRLTVL.

This clone was seen once. The V and J genes are TRBV5-1 and TRBJ2-3; D remains ambiguous. The germline V gene has CDR1 SGHRS and CDR2 YFSETQ. This CDR3 has 14 residues. Trimming left V 0 bases short and J 0 bases short, with 5 bases between. In DNA form, the CDR3 reads TGCGCCAGCAGCTTGGCAACTAGCACAGATACGCAGTATTTT. This encodes CASSLATSTDTQYF.

The chain is built from TRBV6-2 or TRBV6-3 and TRBJ2-1; 9 nucleotides match TRBD1. This CDR3 spans 17 amino acids. Germline CDR1 and CDR2: MNHEY and SVGEGT. Losses at the gene ends were 0 bases for V and 4 bases for J; bases not matched to a gene: 7. The CDR3 reads CASSYSPTGGLYNEQFF. In nucleotides, the CDR3 is TGTGCCAGCAGTTACTCGCCCACAGGGGGCTTGTACAATGAGCAGTTCTTC.

The CDR3 coding sequence is TGTGCCAGCAGTGAAGCGCTTGGGACAGGGGTGGATACGCAGTATTTT. Translating gives CASSEALGTGVDTQYF. This chain joins TRBV6-1 and TRBJ2-3, with TRBD1 matching over 10 bases. CDR3 length: 16 residues. The V segment lost 0 bases and the J segment 6 bases; nucleotides outside the gene matches: 6. Germline values: CDR1 MNHNS, CDR2 SASEGT.

The table lists this clone with many counts. The rearrangement joins TRBV5-6 to TRBJ2-2; the D is unclear. CDR3 length: 15 residues. Germline CDR1 is SGHDT and CDR2 is YYEEEE. V lost 4 bases and J lost 2, with 12 bases in between. CDR3 amino acids: CASSRVPLNTGELFF. Written as DNA, the CDR3 is TGTGCCAGCAGCCGGGTCCCTCTTAACACCGGGGAGCTGTTTTTT.

The rearrangement joins TRBV30 to TRBJ2-2; perhaps TRBD1 as D (6 bases). The CDR3 length is 16 residues. Germline lookup yields CDR1 GTSNPN and CDR2 SVGIG (reference sequence). The V end lost 0 bases, the J end lost 2 bases, and 13 bases lay between the germline ends. The CDR3 coding sequence is TGTGCCTGGAGTGTACTCGGACAGTTAAACACCGGGGAGCTGTTTTTT. Its protein is CAWSVLGQLNTGELFF.

The J gene is TRBJ1-1, the V gene TRBV5-6; TRBD1 agrees at 9 bases. Germline assignment: CDR1 SGHDT and CDR2 YYEEEE. The V gene end was trimmed by 3 bases and the J gene end by 6 bases; junction bases not matched to a gene: 9. The CDR3 runs to 15 residues. The CDR3 here is CASSSPPGQGAEAFF. CDR3 coding DNA: TGTGCCAGCAGCTCTCCTCCGGGACAGGGAGCTGAAGCTTTCTTT.

In regard to this clone: At one of its ends the junction is not consistent with the germline gene, which may arise from a read error. The rearrangement joins TRBV24-1 to TRBJ1-5; D is undetermined. The CDR3 length is 14 residues. In germline, CDR1 is KGHDR, CDR2 SFDVKD. CDR3 DNA: TGTGCCACCAGTGCGCGGGTCCACAATCAGCCCCGGCATTTT. As protein: CATSARVHNQPRHF.

This sequence joins TRBV3-1 (or the pseudogene TRBV3-2) and TRBJ1-5; D possibly corresponds to TRBD1 (5 bases). Deletions cut 5 bases from V and 3 bases from J, with 14 bases between. Germline assignment: CDR1 LGHDT and CDR2 YNNKEL (reference sequence). The CDR3 runs 15 residues. This chain's CDR3 is CASSSRGGNNQPQHF. The CDR3 DNA sequence: TGTGCCAGCAGCTCCCGGGGGGGGAACAATCAGCCCCAGCATTTT.

The rearrangement joins TRBV15 to TRBJ2-1, with D possibly matching TRBD1 (6 bases). The V end lost 1 base, the J end lost 5 bases, and 12 bases lay between the germline ends. In germline, CDR1 is LNHNV, CDR2 YYDKDF (reference sequence). This CDR3 spans 15 amino acids. CDR3 sequence (DNA): TGTGCCACCAGCAGAGCCAGGACAGATAACAATGAGCAGTTCTTC. The encoded protein is CATSRARTDNNEQFF.

The genes are TRBV12-3 or TRBV12-4 and TRBJ1-1; 7 nucleotides align to TRBD1. Trimming removed 6 bases from V and 10 bases from J; junction bases left unmatched: 5. This CDR3 spans 11 amino acids. The CDR3 nucleotides read TGTGCCAGCAGCCACAGGGGAGTAGCTTTCTTT. It encodes CASSHRGVAFF.

The gene calls are TRBV19 and TRBJ1-1; TRBD1 matches 7 bases. The length of the CDR3 is 15 residues. CDR1 and CDR2 (germline): LNHDA, SQIVND (reference sequence). J lost 3 bases, V lost 3 bases, and 7 bases had no gene match. CDR3 nucleotide sequence: TGTGCCAGTAGTATTTTAGGGGGCGGTTACACTGAAGCTTTCTTT. This encodes CASSILGGGYTEAFF.

V and J are TRBV18 and TRBJ2-7; tentative D call: TRBD2 (5 bases). CDR3 size: 12 residues. CDR1 and CDR2 (germline): KGHSH, LQKENI. Between the trimmed V and J ends, which lost 3 bases and 3 bases, there was a span of 6 bases. The CDR3 DNA reads as TGTGCCAGCTCACCTGAGGGCTACGAGCAGTACTTC. Protein product: CASSPEGYEQYF.

V and J are TRBV19 and TRBJ1-1, with unresolved D. V shed 4 bases and J shed 2 bases, with 20 bases lying between them. Germline values: CDR1 LNHDA, CDR2 SQIVND (reference sequence). The CDR3 totals 17 residues. CDR3 amino acids: CASSNHRRQSDNTEAFF. CDR3 sequence (DNA): TGTGCCAGTAGTAACCACCGGAGGCAATCGGATAACACTGAAGCTTTCTTT.

The chain couples TRBV25-1 to TRBJ1-1; D remains ambiguous. Trimming stripped 3 bases from V and 2 bases from J, with 13 bases between. Germline V lookup: CDR1 MGHDK, CDR2 SYGVNS. The CDR3 totals 15 residues. The CDR3 here is CASSDSLGPNTEAFF. The CDR3 nucleotides read TGTGCCAGCAGTGACTCCTTGGGCCCCAACACTGAAGCTTTCTTT. The full variable domain, with the rest looked up from reference TRBV25-1 and TRBJ1-1, is EADIYQTPRYLVIGTGKKITLECSQTMGHDKMYWYQQDPGMELHLIHYSYGVNSTEKGDLSSESTVSRIRTEHFPLTLESARPSHTSQYLCASSDSLGPNTEAFFGQGTRLTVV.

The CDR3 sequence is CASSPQGRPGELFF. The CDR3 DNA reads TGTGCCAGCAGCCCACAGGGGAGGCCCGGGGAGCTGTTTTTT. The chain combines TRBV7-9 with TRBJ2-2; perhaps TRBD1 as D (7 bases). The length of the CDR3 is 14 residues. V shed 5 bases and J shed 6 bases, with 13 bases lying between them. Germline CDR1 is SEHNR and CDR2 is FQNEAQ (reference sequence). Full variable domain (rest looked up from reference TRBV7-9 and TRBJ2-2): DTGVSQNPRHKITKRGQNVTFRCDPISEHNRLYWYRQTLGQGPEFLTYFQNEAQLEKSRLLSDRFSAERPKGSFSTLEIQRTEQGDSAMYLCASSPQGRPGELFFGEGSRLTVL.